The clone carrying this TCR beta chain was observed a few times. Its antigen is not known. These data come from a study of beta chain features in type 1 diabetes. The study, taken as a whole, reports: A greater similarity of naive, central memory and Treg TCRB repertoires was seen among patients than among healthy donors. TCRB CDR3s from Type 1 diabetes patients were moderately but significantly shorter in all four CD4+ subsets.

V was clipped by 1 base and J by 3 bases, with 14 bases between them. This CDR3 spans 16 amino acids. From germline, CDR1 is LGHNA and CDR2 YNFKEQ. Expressed TCRB transcripts got sequenced, as all isolated RNA was reverse transcribed. TCRdb's table, derived via immunoSEQ multiplex PCR, lists solely in-frame clones and lacks some. This sample has under 550,000 clones, with roughly an eighth found just once. The V call is TRBV4-2, the J call TRBJ2-3, with D possibly being TRBD2 (6 bases). The receptor was derived from a woman under 30 in good health. The sample taken for sequencing was naive CD4+ T cells from blood. The CDR3 here is CASSQVGGLATDTQYF. In nucleotides, the CDR3 is TGTGCCAGCAGCCAAGTCGGGGGTCTGGCTACAGATACGCAGTATTTT.